Described below is a single TCR beta chain sequence and its context. The source of the sample is a study of blood T cell repertoires in COVID-19. On the study more broadly: Material from acute and convalescent COVID-19 was sourced from the United States, Italy and Spain.

In the source study's methods: Estimated nucleated cell counts came from reference gene primer amplification. Sequencing used immunoSEQ multiplex PCR; TCRdb keeps in-frame clones, though not all of them. For V, J and clone size, that table is used; D and trimming come from the DNA. The sample carries 200,000 to 250,000 clones, roughly 90% recorded once. CDR1 and CDR2 (germline): GTSNPN, SVGIG (reference sequence). The CDR3 totals 16 residues. J lost 5 bases, V lost 2 bases, and 12 bases had no gene match. Those enrolled in Seattle joined during active infection and were followed longitudinally afterward.

Sequenced: peripheral blood. The clonotype was recovered from a man aged 60-69 years with COVID-19, enrolled during active disease. The chain joins TRBV30 to TRBJ2-5; 9 bases are a match to TRBD1. CDR3 sequence (DNA): TGTGCCTGGAGTCAAATGGTGGGGACAGGGCGGGAGACCCAGTACTTC. Protein: CAWSQMVGTGRETQYF.